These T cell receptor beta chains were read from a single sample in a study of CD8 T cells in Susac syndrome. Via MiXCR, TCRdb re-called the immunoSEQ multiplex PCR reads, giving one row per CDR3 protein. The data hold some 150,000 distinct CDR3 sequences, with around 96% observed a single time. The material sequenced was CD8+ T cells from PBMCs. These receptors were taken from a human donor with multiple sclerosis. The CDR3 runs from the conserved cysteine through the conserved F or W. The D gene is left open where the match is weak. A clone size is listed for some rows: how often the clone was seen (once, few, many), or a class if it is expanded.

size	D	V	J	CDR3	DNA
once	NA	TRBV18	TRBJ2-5	CASSLTPTAIQETQYF	TGTGCCAGCTCCCTCACACCGACAGCTATCCAAGAGACCCAGTACTTC
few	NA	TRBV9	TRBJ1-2	CASSVDLNYGYTF	TGTGCCAGCAGCGTGGACCTTAACTATGGCTACACCTTC
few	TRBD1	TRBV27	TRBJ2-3	CASSLRDRGTDTQYF	TGTGCCAGCAGTTTAAGGGACAGGGGTACAGATACGCAGTATTTT
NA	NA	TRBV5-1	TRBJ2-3	CASSRTTDTQYF	TGCGCCAGCAGCCGCACCACAGATACGCAGTATTTT
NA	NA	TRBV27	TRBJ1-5	CASSWEGGNQPQHF	TGTGCCAGCAGTTGGGAAGGGGGCAATCAGCCCCAGCATTTT
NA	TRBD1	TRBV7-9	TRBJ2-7	CASSPRDRSYEQYF	TGTGCCAGCAGCCCCCGGGACAGGTCCTACGAGCAGTACTTC
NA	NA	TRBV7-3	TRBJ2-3	CASSGITDTQYF	TGTGCCAGCAGCGGGATCACAGATACGCAGTATTTT
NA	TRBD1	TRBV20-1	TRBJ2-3	CSASGQVSTDTQYF	TGCAGTGCTAGCGGACAGGTTAGCACAGATACGCAGTATTTT
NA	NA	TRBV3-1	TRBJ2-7	CASSPAGGDTLHEQYF	TGTGCCAGCAGCCCCGCCGGCGGGGACACTTTGCACGAGCAGTACTTC
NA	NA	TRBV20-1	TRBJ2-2	CSARTGTNTGELFF	TGCAGTGCTAGGACGGGGACGAACACCGGGGAGCTGTTTTTT
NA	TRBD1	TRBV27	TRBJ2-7	CASSPFPRGHSYEQYF	TGTGCCAGCAGTCCCTTCCCCAGGGGGCACTCCTACGAGCAGTACTTC
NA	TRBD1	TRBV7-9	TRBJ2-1	CASSPRRSQGAHEQFF	TGTGCCAGCAGCCCGCGGAGGTCCCAGGGGGCCCATGAGCAGTTCTTC
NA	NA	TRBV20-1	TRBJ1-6	CSARGDQPFSYNSPLHF	TGCAGTGCTCGGGGGGACCAACCCTTCTCCTATAATTCACCCCTCCACTTT
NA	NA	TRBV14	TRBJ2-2	CASSQVFPTGELFF	TGTGCCAGCAGCCAAGTATTTCCCACCGGGGAGCTGTTTTTT
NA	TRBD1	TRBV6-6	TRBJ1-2	CASSPATGRNYGYTF	TGTGCCAGCAGCCCCGCGACAGGGAGGAACTATGGCTACACCTTC
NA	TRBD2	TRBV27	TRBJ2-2	CASSPPPWTSGGVMDTGELFF	TGTGCCAGCAGTCCACCCCCCTGGACTAGCGGGGGAGTTATGGACACCGGGGAGCTGTTTTTT
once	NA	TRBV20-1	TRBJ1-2	CSARETDKVGYTF	TGCAGTGCTAGAGAGACAGATAAGGTTGGCTACACCTTC
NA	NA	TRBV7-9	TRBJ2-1	CASSLAGGGKAYNEQFF	TGTGCCAGCAGCTTAGCGGGAGGGGGAAAGGCCTACAATGAGCAGTTCTTC
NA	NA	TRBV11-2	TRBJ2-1	CASSLPTRGGRFF	TGTGCCAGCAGCTTACCCACGAGGGGGGGTCGGTTCTTC
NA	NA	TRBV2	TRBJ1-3	CASKGISGNTIYF	TGTGCCAGCAAAGGGATCTCTGGAAACACCATATATTTT
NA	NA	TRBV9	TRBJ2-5	CASSASDTKERYF	TGTGCCAGCAGCGCTTCAGACACCAAAGAACGGTACTTC
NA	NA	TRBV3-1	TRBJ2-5	CASSPQGMPIETQYF	TGTGCCAGCAGCCCACAGGGAATGCCAATAGAGACCCAGTACTTC
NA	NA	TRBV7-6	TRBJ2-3	CASSLTAKGTDTQYF	TGTGCCAGCAGCCTAACGGCGAAGGGCACAGATACGCAGTATTTT
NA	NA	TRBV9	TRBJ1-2	CASSGKGTLNYGYTF	TGTGCCAGCAGCGGTAAGGGTACCCTAAACTATGGCTACACCTTC
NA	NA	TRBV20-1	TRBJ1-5	CSARDPRVSNQPQHF	TGCAGTGCTAGAGATCCCAGGGTTAGCAATCAGCCCCAGCATTTT
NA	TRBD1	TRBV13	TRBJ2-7	CASSSWDRAYEQYF	TGTGCCAGCAGCTCCTGGGACAGGGCCTACGAGCAGTACTTC
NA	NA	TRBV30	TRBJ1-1	CAWSPAGNTEAFF	TGTGCCTGGAGTCCGGCGGGGAACACTGAAGCTTTCTTT
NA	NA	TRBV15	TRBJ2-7	CATSRDQGRGGSYEQYF	TGTGCCACCAGCAGAGATCAGGGGCGCGGCGGTTCCTACGAGCAGTACTTC
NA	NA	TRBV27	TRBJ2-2	CASSLDNTGELFF	TGTGCCAGCAGCCTAGATAACACCGGGGAGCTGTTTTTT
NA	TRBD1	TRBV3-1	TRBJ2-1	CASSQDRQGEWDEQFF	TGTGCCAGCAGCCAAGATCGACAGGGGGAATGGGATGAGCAGTTCTTC
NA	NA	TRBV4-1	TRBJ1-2	CASSQVSGMDYGYTF	TGCGCCAGCAGCCAAGTATCGGGAATGGACTATGGCTACACCTTC
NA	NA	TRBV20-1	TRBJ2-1	CSARGGTYNEQFF	TGCAGTGCTAGAGGCGGGACATACAATGAGCAGTTCTTC
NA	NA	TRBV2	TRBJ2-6	CASRPSTGLSSGANVLTF	TGTGCCAGCAGACCCAGTACAGGGCTCAGCTCTGGGGCCAACGTCCTGACTTTC
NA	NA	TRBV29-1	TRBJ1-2	CSALFPGGYGYTF	TGCAGCGCTCTTTTCCCAGGCGGCTATGGCTACACCTTC
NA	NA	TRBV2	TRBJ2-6	CASSEYFSGANVLTF	TGTGCCAGCAGTGAGTACTTCTCTGGGGCCAACGTCCTGACTTTC
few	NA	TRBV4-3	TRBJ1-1	CASSQEARVSNTEAFF	TGCGCCAGCAGCCAAGAAGCAAGGGTTAGTAACACTGAAGCTTTCTTT
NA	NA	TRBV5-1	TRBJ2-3	CASSGRRRTDTQYF	TGCGCCAGCAGCGGGAGGCGACGCACAGATACGCAGTATTTT
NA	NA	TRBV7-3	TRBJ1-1	CASSPKGGGTEAFF	TGTGCCAGCAGCCCTAAGGGGGGCGGCACTGAAGCTTTCTTT
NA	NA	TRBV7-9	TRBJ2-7	CASSPPGSSSYEQYF	TGTGCCAGCAGCCCCCCGGGTTCCAGCTCCTACGAGCAGTACTTC
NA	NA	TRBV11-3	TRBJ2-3	CASSSYKGDEGDTQYF	TGTGCCAGCAGCTCTTACAAAGGAGACGAGGGAGATACGCAGTATTTT
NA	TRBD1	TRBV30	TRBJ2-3	CAWRGTGEGTDTQYF	TGTGCCTGGAGGGGGACAGGGGAGGGCACAGATACGCAGTATTTT
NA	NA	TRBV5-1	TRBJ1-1	CASSLTRTGSNTEAFF	TGCGCCAGCAGCTTGACCAGGACCGGCTCGAACACTGAAGCTTTCTTT
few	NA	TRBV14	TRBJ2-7	CASSQGTGTYEQYF	TGTGCCAGCAGCCAAGGGACCGGCACCTACGAGCAGTACTTC
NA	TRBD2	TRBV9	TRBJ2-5	CASSRGLGAKETQYF	TGTGCCAGCAGCAGGGGACTAGGTGCTAAGGAGACCCAGTACTTC
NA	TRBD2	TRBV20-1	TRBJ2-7	CSARAASGGQGEQYF	TGCAGTGCTAGAGCGGCTAGCGGGGGTCAAGGCGAGCAGTACTTC
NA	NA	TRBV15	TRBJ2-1	CATSRDWGKGYNEQFF	TGTGCCACCAGCAGAGATTGGGGTAAGGGGTACAATGAGCAGTTCTTC